This T cell receptor beta chain stems from a study of control samples from healthy donors and cancer patients. The CDR3 spans 13 residues. Trimming took off 2 bases at V and 1 base at J, with 6 bases between the two ends. Germline V gene data show CDR1 as MNHNS and CDR2 as SASEGT. Using immunoSEQ multiplex PCR, the repertoire was profiled, and TCRdb retains in-frame clones only, with some absent. The sample includes roughly 130,000 clones, approximately 90% of them seen just once. This clone was counted only a few times. The chain combines TRBV6-1 with TRBJ2-7, with no clear D. Input material: blood. This clonotype originated in a man aged 18 to 30 in good health. CDR3 loop: CASSEQNSYEQYF. CDR3 in DNA: TGTGCCAGCAGTGAACAGAATTCCTACGAGCAGTACTTC.